This record covers a single T cell receptor beta chain. Its antigen is unidentified. Generated by immunoSEQ multiplex PCR, the TCRdb table keeps only in-frame clones and is missing some. The table lists about 66,000 clones, 70% to 85% of them singletons. The data belong to a study of vaccination effects on CD4 cells after COVID-19. Study background: With the ViraFEST assay, the study expanded antigen-specific CD4+ T cells using viral peptide pools, then sequenced them. Post-vaccine specimens arrived a median 72 days past the second dose.

Following 10 days of culture, CD4+ T cells were isolated. Either the BNT162b2 or mRNA-1273 vaccine was given to participants in two doses. Previously uninfected by SARS-CoV-2, the vaccine recipients also showed negative nucleocapsid antibodies. The study, taken as a whole, reports: Marked clonal contraction was seen in infection- and vaccine-induced clones late after vaccination.

The sequenced sample was CD4+ T cells from PBMCs cultured without peptide, obtained after COVID-19 vaccination. The receptor comes from a human donor who received a COVID-19 vaccine.

CDR3 sequence (DNA): TGTGCCAGCATATACGGACGGCAAGAGACCCAGTACTTC. Its protein is CASIYGRQETQYF. The V and J genes are TRBV2 and TRBJ2-5, with D unclear. Germline V CDR1 and CDR2: SNHLY, FYNNEI. Trimming left V 7 bases short and J 2 bases short, with 11 bases between. The CDR3 length is 13 residues.